The following is a TCR beta chain sequence with its context. The entry originates in a study of blood T cell repertoires in COVID-19. Germline assignment: CDR1 LNHDA and CDR2 SQIVND (reference sequence). CDR3 length: 17 residues. Generated by immunoSEQ multiplex PCR, the TCRdb table keeps only in-frame clones and is missing some. This table has hundreds of thousands of clones, about nine tenths appearing once. This clonotype was obtained from an elderly man with acute or convalescent COVID-19. Sample: peripheral blood. V gene TRBV19 combines with J gene TRBJ2-3; 7 nucleotides line up with TRBD1. CDR3 amino acids: CASSSRGTGATTDTQYF. As DNA, the CDR3 is TGTGCTAGCAGTAGTCGGGGCACAGGGGCCACGACAGATACGCAGTATTTT.